The 9 T cell receptor beta chains in this list originate from one sample, sequenced in a study of T cells after somatic rescue of genetic block. The assay was immunoSEQ multiplex PCR, and TCRdb's table has in-frame clones only and misses some. Of under 150,000 clones listed, 90% to 95% are singletons. Sequencing was done on a sample of peripheral blood mononuclear cells (PBMCs). All receptors come from a young woman.

Written as DNA, the CDR3 is TGTGCCTGGAGTGTACGGCGGGACAGTAACGGCTACACCTTC. It encodes CAWSVRRDSNGYTF. V usage is TRBV30 and J usage is TRBJ1-2; 7 bases are a match to TRBD1. Germline values: CDR1 GTSNPN, CDR2 SVGIG (reference sequence). V shed 0 bases and J 8 bases; nucleotides not matched to a gene: 9. The CDR3 is 14 residues long.

This chain connects TRBV18 to TRBJ2-7, with D perhaps being TRBD1 or TRBD2 (5 bases each). The CDR3 has 12 amino acids. Germline V CDR1 and CDR2: KGHSH, LQKENI. V was shortened by 2 bases and J by 4 bases, with 6 bases between the two germline ends. CDR3 sequence: CASSPGTYEQYF. In DNA, the CDR3 is TGTGCCAGCTCACCAGGGACGTACGAGCAGTACTTC.

V and J are TRBV6-5 and TRBJ1-6; D gene unclear. With 0 bases removed from V and 7 bases from J, the gap between germline ends came to 10 bases. The CDR3 consists of 15 residues. Germline CDR1 reads MNHEY; CDR2 reads SVGAGI. The CDR3 is CASSYSTVLNSPLHF. In DNA form, the CDR3 reads TGTGCCAGCAGTTACTCTACGGTCCTAAATTCACCCCTCCACTTT.

The chain carries TRBV2 and TRBJ1-3, with 11 positions matching TRBD1. Trimming removed 6 bases from V and 6 bases from J; junction bases left unmatched: 10. The CDR3 covers 16 residues. Germline lookup yields CDR1 SNHLY and CDR2 FYNNEI. CDR3 DNA sequence: TGTGCCAGCAGCTCACCCGGACAGGGGGCCGAAAACACCATATATTTT. Translated: CASSSPGQGAENTIYF.

This chain uses TRBV5-4 with TRBJ1-1; no reliable D call. Per germline, CDR1 SGHNT and CDR2 YYREEE (reference sequence). The V and J ends lost 2 bases and 2 bases respectively, with 10 bases between them. The CDR3 totals 14 residues. DNA for the CDR3: TGTGCCAGCAGCTTACTGGAACTAAACACTGAAGCTTTCTTT. Residues: CASSLLELNTEAFF.

This sequence joins TRBV4-3 and TRBJ2-7; 7 nucleotides match TRBD2. The CDR3 runs 16 residues. The ends lost 1 base at V and 2 bases at J; junction bases unmatched: 8. Germline V gene sequence: CDR1 LGHNA, CDR2 YSLEER. The CDR3 loop is CASSQVWDYIPYEQYF. The CDR3, as DNA: TGCGCCAGCAGCCAAGTTTGGGACTACATCCCCTACGAGCAGTACTTC.

This sequence joins TRBV9 and TRBJ2-1, with 10 nucleotides matching TRBD2. CDR1 SGDLS and CDR2 YYNGEE come from the germline V gene. Germline trimming cut 0 bases from V and 9 bases from J; bases unmatched to any gene: 9. The CDR3 contains 16 residues. This chain's CDR3 is CASSVGAAGGSGEQFF. The CDR3 coding sequence is TGTGCCAGCAGCGTAGGCGCAGCGGGGGGGTCGGGTGAGCAGTTCTTC.

This clone came up once. The gene calls are TRBV2 and TRBJ2-7; D gene uncertain. Trimming left V 4 bases short and J 0 bases short, with 7 bases between. Germline loops: CDR1 SNHLY, CDR2 FYNNEI. The CDR3 runs 13 residues. CDR3 sequence: CASSATISYEQYF. The CDR3 DNA is TGTGCCAGCAGTGCCACCATCTCCTACGAGCAGTACTTC.

V and J are TRBV18 and TRBJ1-4; the D gene is possibly TRBD1 (6 bases). Looked up from germline, CDR1 is KGHSH and CDR2 is LQKENI. This CDR3 region has 14 residues. Trimming took off 4 bases at V and 8 bases at J, with 14 bases between the two ends. The CDR3 DNA reads as TGTGCCAGCTCACTACAGGGCCTAACGGAAAAACTGTTTTTT. Its protein product is CASSLQGLTEKLFF. Using reference TRBV18 and TRBJ1-4 for the parts outside the CDR3, the full variable domain is NAGVMQNPRHLVRRRGQEARLRCSPMKGHSHVYWYRQLPEEGLKFMVYLQKENIIDESGMPKERFSAEFPKEGPSILRIQQVVRGDSAAYFCASSLQGLTEKLFFGSGTQLSVL.